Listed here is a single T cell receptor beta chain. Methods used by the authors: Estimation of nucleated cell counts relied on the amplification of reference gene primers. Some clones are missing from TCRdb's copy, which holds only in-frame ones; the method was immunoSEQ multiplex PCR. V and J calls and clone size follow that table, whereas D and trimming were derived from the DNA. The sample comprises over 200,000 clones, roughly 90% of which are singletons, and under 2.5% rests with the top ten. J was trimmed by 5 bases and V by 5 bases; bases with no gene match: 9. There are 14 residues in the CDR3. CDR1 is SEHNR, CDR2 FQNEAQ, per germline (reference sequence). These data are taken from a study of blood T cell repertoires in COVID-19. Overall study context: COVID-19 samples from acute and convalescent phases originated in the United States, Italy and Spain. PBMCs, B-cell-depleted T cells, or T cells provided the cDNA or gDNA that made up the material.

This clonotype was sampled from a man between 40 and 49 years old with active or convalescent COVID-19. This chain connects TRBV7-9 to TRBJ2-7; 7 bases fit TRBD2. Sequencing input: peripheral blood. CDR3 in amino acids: CASSAPGGLDEQYF. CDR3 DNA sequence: TGTGCCAGCAGCGCCCCCGGGGGGTTAGACGAGCAGTACTTC.